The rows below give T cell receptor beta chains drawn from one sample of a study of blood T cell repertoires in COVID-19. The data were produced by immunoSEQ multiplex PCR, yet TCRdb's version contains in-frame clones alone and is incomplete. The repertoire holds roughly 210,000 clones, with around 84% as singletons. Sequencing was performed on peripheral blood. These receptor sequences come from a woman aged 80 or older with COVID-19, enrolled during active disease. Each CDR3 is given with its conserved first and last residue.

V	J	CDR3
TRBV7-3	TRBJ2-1	CASSLRGPYNEQFF
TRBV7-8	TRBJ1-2	CASSLGTGTGNYGYTF
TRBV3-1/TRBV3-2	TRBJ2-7	CASTSLAGEQYF
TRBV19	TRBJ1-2	CASSTRLGSTF
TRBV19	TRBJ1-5	CASRPDSFSNQPQHF
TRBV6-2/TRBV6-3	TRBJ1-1	CASSFDRGRGEAFF
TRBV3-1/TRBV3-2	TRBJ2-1	CASSLPFGGGADEQFF
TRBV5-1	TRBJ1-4	CASCLSGTDYNEKLFF
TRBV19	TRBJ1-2	CASSIRGSVNGYTF
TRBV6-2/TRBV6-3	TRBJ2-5	CASSSVAGGNLYQETQYF
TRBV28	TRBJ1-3	CASFKSTYSGNTIYF
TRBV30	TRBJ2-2	CAWHSGGYTGELFF
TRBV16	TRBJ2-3	CASSPQGRQYF
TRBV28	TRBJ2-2	CASTHQGGAHTGELFF
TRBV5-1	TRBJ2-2	CASSGGQGSRAGELFF
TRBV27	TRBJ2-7	CATSSLSSYEQYF
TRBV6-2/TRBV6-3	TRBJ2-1	CASSYTTYNEQFF
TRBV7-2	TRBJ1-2	CASSPTGIGGYTF
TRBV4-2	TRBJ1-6	CASSQDIGDSYNSPLHF
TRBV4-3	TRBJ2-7	CASSQGSGGGNEQYF
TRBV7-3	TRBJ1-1	CASSLIAATEAFF
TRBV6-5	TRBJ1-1	CASSYSNSGTNRAFF
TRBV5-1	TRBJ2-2	CASSLAGYSNTGELFF
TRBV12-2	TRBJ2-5	CASRSAPQGAETQYF
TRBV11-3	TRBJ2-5	CASSYGTGGEETQYF
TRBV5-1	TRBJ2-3	CASSLQDTQYF
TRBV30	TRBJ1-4	CAWRTGGTEATNEKLFF
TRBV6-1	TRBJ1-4	CASSGGQGYRNEKLFF
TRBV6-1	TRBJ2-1	CASSEQGLGRNEQFF
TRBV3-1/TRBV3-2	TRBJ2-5	CASSQDRQQETQYF
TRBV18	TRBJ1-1	CASSQTGKNTEAFF
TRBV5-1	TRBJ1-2	CASSPRDNTYGYTF
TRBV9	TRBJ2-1	CASSAQGSSYNEQFF
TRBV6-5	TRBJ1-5	CASSPLDRSNQPQHF
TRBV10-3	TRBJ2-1	CAISEQGSYNEQFF
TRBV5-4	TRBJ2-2	CASSLAGGLNTGELFF
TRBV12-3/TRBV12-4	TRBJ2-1	CASTRDSYNEQFF
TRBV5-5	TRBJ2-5	CASSLTSSQETQYF
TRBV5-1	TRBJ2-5	CASSPDGGVETQYF
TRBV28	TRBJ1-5	CASSPRPGSYQPQHF
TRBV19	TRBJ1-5	CASHFGQGYIDQPQHF
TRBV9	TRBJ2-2	CASSVGGTSGGTGELFF
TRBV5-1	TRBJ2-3	CASRKTSGGDTQYF
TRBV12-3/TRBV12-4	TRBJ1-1	CASSYFGLAFF
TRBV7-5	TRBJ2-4	CVRSLELAGALAKNIQYF
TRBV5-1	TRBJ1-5	CASSLGGSLSNQPQHF
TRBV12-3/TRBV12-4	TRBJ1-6	CASSSDINSPLHF
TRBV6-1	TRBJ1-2	CASSEEAGGYGYTF